Shown below are 26 T cell receptor beta chains from a single sample sequenced in a study of cytomegalovirus exposure and HLA in healthy donors. Primers: 60 Vbeta forward and 13 Jbeta reverse. Assay used: immunoSEQ multiplex PCR; TCRdb lists only in-frame clones, some missing. The sample holds fewer than 130,000 clones; 70% to 85% are singletons and the top ten take 2.5% to 3.5%. The sample consisted of PBMCs. Source of these receptors: a woman aged 40 to 50 in good health and CMV-seronegative.

Written as DNA, the CDR3 is TGCAGCGTTGCCGGGAATGAGCAGTTCTTC. Its translation is CSVAGNEQFF. J is TRBJ2-1 and V is TRBV29-1; D not resolved. This CDR3 region has 10 residues. Trimming stripped 4 bases from V and 7 bases from J, with 5 bases between. CDR1 and CDR2 from the germline V gene are SQVTM and ANQGSEA.

The chain is built from TRBV7-2 and TRBJ2-7; tentatively, D is TRBD2 (6 bases). The CDR3 covers 13 residues. V gave up 1 base and J gave up 5 bases, with 9 bases separating them. Germline assignment: CDR1 SGHTA and CDR2 FQGNSA. The CDR3 spells CASSLVGGDEQYF. CDR3 bases: TGTGCCAGCAGCTTAGTAGGCGGGGACGAGCAGTACTTC.

The chain links TRBV5-1 to TRBJ2-3; 8 bases are a match to TRBD1. Trimming at V came to 4 bases and at J to 4 bases, leaving 11 bases not matched to a gene. Germline values: CDR1 SGHRS, CDR2 YFSETQ. The length of the CDR3 is 16 residues. CDR3 sequence: CASSLDRVLFADTQYF. DNA for the CDR3: TGCGCCAGCAGCCTGGACAGGGTTTTGTTTGCAGATACGCAGTATTTT.

The rearrangement uses TRBV27 and TRBJ2-1; 10 nucleotides match TRBD2. In germline, CDR1 is MNHEY, CDR2 SMNVEV (reference sequence). This CDR3 region has 15 residues. V lost 3 bases, J lost 9 bases, and 8 bases stayed unmatched. The CDR3 sequence: CASSFGLAGAGEQFF. CDR3 DNA sequence: TGTGCCAGCAGTTTTGGGCTAGCGGGAGCGGGTGAGCAGTTCTTC.

The V gene is TRBV2, the J gene TRBJ1-2; D uncertain. Trimming took 2 bases from V and 1 from J, leaving 8 bases between them. The CDR3 is 14 amino acids. Germline V lookup: CDR1 SNHLY, CDR2 FYNNEI. The CDR3 loop is CASSELPDNYGYTF. Here the CDR3 DNA reads TGTGCCAGCAGTGAACTTCCAGATAACTATGGCTACACCTTC.

The rearrangement joins TRBV21-1 to TRBJ1-1; the D call of TRBD1 is as the table states it, not checked on the DNA. TRBV21-1 represents a pseudogene. The CDR3 runs 11 residues. Here the CDR3 reads CASSLRQGAFF. CDR3 coding DNA: TGTGCCAGCAGCTTACGACAGGGAGCTTTCTTT.

The chain links TRBV7-6 to TRBJ2-1; TRBD1 might be the D (6 bases). The CDR3 length is 15 residues. V lost 3 bases and J lost 5, with 14 bases in between. Germline assignment: CDR1 SGHVS and CDR2 FNYEAQ. The CDR3 spells CASSFRAGADNEQFF. The CDR3 DNA is TGTGCCAGCAGCTTTCGTGCAGGGGCGGACAATGAGCAGTTCTTC.

The genes are TRBV6-5 and TRBJ1-2; no clear D gene. V lost 6 bases and J lost 7, with 12 bases in between. The CDR3 covers 12 residues. CDR1 is MNHEY and CDR2 is SVGAGI in the germline V gene. This CDR3 reads CASRPTGSGYTF. CDR3 DNA sequence: TGTGCCAGCAGGCCGACGGGAAGTGGCTACACCTTC.

The gene calls are TRBV7-8 and TRBJ2-7; TRBD2 aligns across 10 bases. Per the germline V gene, CDR1 is SGHVS and CDR2 is FQNEAQ. V lost 1 base, J lost 3 bases, and 3 bases stayed unmatched. The CDR3 loop spans 15 amino acids. CDR3 in DNA: TGTGCCAGCAGCTTAGAAGCTAGCGGGAGCTACGAGCAGTACTTC. Protein: CASSLEASGSYEQYF.

The chain recombines TRBV4-2 with TRBJ1-5; possible D gene TRBD1, 6 bases. Trimming removed 4 bases at V and 7 bases at J, with 20 bases between. The CDR3 length is 16 residues. Germline loops: CDR1 LGHNA, CDR2 YNFKEQ. In nucleotides, the CDR3 is TGTGCCAGCAGCCTAACTGTAGCAGGGGCAGAACAGCCCCAGCATTTT. Translating it yields CASSLTVAGAEQPQHF.

The J gene is TRBJ2-7, the V gene TRBV7-2; 9 bases fit TRBD2. CDR1 and CDR2 (germline): SGHTA, FQGNSA. The CDR3 contains 15 residues. Trimming removed 1 base from V and 0 bases from J; junction bases left unmatched: 1. The chain's CDR3 is CASSLVAGDSYEQYF. The CDR3 DNA reads as TGTGCCAGCAGCTTAGTAGCGGGAGACTCCTACGAGCAGTACTTC.

The genes are TRBV2 and TRBJ2-2; no clear D gene. CDR1 and CDR2 from the germline V gene are SNHLY and FYNNEI. Between the trimmed V and J ends, which lost 4 bases and 0 bases, there was a span of 9 bases. CDR3 size: 15 residues. The CDR3: CASSGSTTNTGELFF. CDR3 coding DNA: TGTGCCAGCAGTGGCTCGACAACGAACACCGGGGAGCTGTTTTTT.

This chain connects TRBV14 to TRBJ2-2; no clear D. The CDR3 extends over 12 amino acids. Germline assignment: CDR1 SGHDN and CDR2 FVKESK. Trimming cost V 4 bases and J 7 bases, with 7 bases left between them. CDR3 region: CASSPRSGELFF. The CDR3 coding sequence is TGTGCCAGCAGCCCCCGGAGCGGGGAGCTGTTTTTT.

V gene TRBV7-2 combines with J gene TRBJ2-7; 9 bases line up with TRBD1. Germline V CDR1 and CDR2: SGHTA, FQGNSA. This CDR3 has 16 amino acids. V gave up 1 base and J gave up 5 bases; unmatched junction bases: 9. CDR3 DNA: TGTGCCAGCAGCTTAGGAGGGACAGGGATAAGGAACGAGCAGTACTTC. It is translated as CASSLGGTGIRNEQYF.

This clone was observed a handful of times. The rearrangement links TRBV5-4 to TRBJ2-3, with D possibly TRBD2 on 7 matching bases. Germline V lookup: CDR1 SGHNT, CDR2 YYREEE (reference sequence). CDR3 length: 16 residues. With 6 bases removed from V and 2 bases from J, the gap between germline ends came to 19 bases. The chain's CDR3 is CASTPTGGPPTDTQYF. The CDR3 DNA reads TGTGCCAGCACCCCCACGGGGGGCCCCCCCACAGATACGCAGTATTTT.

The chain combines TRBV4-3 with TRBJ2-1, with a tentative D call TRBD2 (6 bases). Trimming stripped 1 base from V and 4 bases from J, with 11 bases between. Germline V lookup: CDR1 LGHNA, CDR2 YSLEER. The CDR3 totals 15 residues. The CDR3 bases are TGCGCCAGCAGCCAAGGGGTTAGCGGATACAATGAGCAGTTCTTC. Translation: CASSQGVSGYNEQFF.

This sequence joins TRBV7-2 and TRBJ2-6; 14 positions agree with TRBD2. Germline CDR1 is SGHTA and CDR2 is FQGNSA. CDR3 length: 19 residues. Losses at the gene ends were 2 bases for V and 0 bases for J; bases not matched to a gene: 3. The CDR3 bases are TGTGCCAGCAGCTTAAGGGGACTAGCGGGGGACTCTGGGGCCAACGTCCTGACTTTC. Protein: CASSLRGLAGDSGANVLTF.

The J gene is TRBJ2-7, the V gene TRBV28; the D gene is possibly TRBD2 (6 bases). The CDR3 is made up of 14 amino acids. The germline V gene encodes CDR1 MDHEN and CDR2 SYDVKM. Trimming removed 6 bases from V and 2 bases from J, with 14 bases in between. CDR3 protein: CASRLPSEAYEQYF. The CDR3 nucleotides are TGTGCCAGCAGACTACCTAGCGAGGCCTACGAGCAGTACTTC.

V and J are TRBV28 and TRBJ1-2; D ambiguous. Germline V gene sequence: CDR1 MDHEN, CDR2 SYDVKM. With 8 bases removed from V and 0 bases from J, the gap between germline ends came to 4 bases. This CDR3 is built from 11 residues. The CDR3 here is CASGANYGYTF. Written as DNA, the CDR3 is TGTGCCAGCGGAGCTAACTATGGCTACACCTTC.

The V call is TRBV28, the J call TRBJ1-1, with D possibly matching TRBD1 (6 bases). Germline V gene lookup returns CDR1 MDHEN and CDR2 SYDVKM. The germline V and J ends were trimmed by 0 bases and 6 bases, with 14 bases remaining between them. CDR3 length equals 15 residues. The CDR3 loop reads CASSLWRGGVSEAFF. CDR3 nucleotide sequence: TGTGCCAGCAGTTTATGGAGGGGGGGTGTCTCTGAAGCTTTCTTT.

V gene TRBV4-2 combines with J gene TRBJ2-1, with a tentative D call TRBD2 (5 bases). V lost 0 bases to trimming and J lost 8 bases, with 14 bases between them. Germline assignment: CDR1 LGHNA and CDR2 YNFKEQ. CDR3 size: 15 residues. In nucleotides, the CDR3 is TGTGCCAGCAGCCAAGAAAAGCTGCTAGCACATGAGCAGTTCTTC. This gives the protein CASSQEKLLAHEQFF.

The rearrangement joins TRBV11-3 to TRBJ2-5, with D maybe TRBD2 (7 bases). Per the germline V gene, CDR1 is SGHNT and CDR2 is YENEEA. This CDR3 spans 15 amino acids. Trimming stripped 3 bases from V and 3 bases from J, with 14 bases between. The CDR3 is CASSLRGGREETQYF. CDR3 bases: TGTGCCAGCAGCTTGAGGGGGGGTCGGGAAGAGACCCAGTACTTC. The variable domain in full, with the rest retrieved from reference TRBV11-3 and TRBJ2-5, is EAGVVQSPRYKIIEKKQPVAFWCNPISGHNTLYWYLQNLGQGPELLIRYENEEAVDDSQLPKDRFSAERLKGVDSTLKIQPAELGDSAVYLCASSLRGGREETQYFGPGTRLLVL.

The chain joins TRBV29-1 to TRBJ1-2; D perhaps matches TRBD1 (5 bases). This CDR3 contains 16 residues. The germline V gene has CDR1 SQVTM and CDR2 ANQGSEA. Trimming cost V 3 bases and J 5 bases, with 22 bases left between them. CDR3 sequence (DNA): TGCAGCGTTGACCGGGCAACAGGTCCCGGAGGGTATGGCTACACCTTC. It translates to CSVDRATGPGGYGYTF.

The chain recombines TRBV7-9 with TRBJ2-7; 8 bases map to TRBD1. There are 12 residues in the CDR3. The ends lost 5 bases at V and 3 bases at J; junction bases unmatched: 0. CDR1 is SEHNR, CDR2 FQNEAQ, per germline (reference sequence). This chain's CDR3 is CASSGQGYEQYF. CDR3 nucleotide sequence: TGTGCCAGCAGCGGACAGGGCTACGAGCAGTACTTC.

Notes on this clone: Different DNA sequences within this sample yield the same CDR3. The rearrangement uses TRBV5-4 and TRBJ2-7, with a tentative D call TRBD2 (5 bases). This CDR3 contains 13 residues. Germline V lookup: CDR1 SGHNT, CDR2 YYREEE (reference sequence). The V end was cut by 1 base, the J end by 4 bases, with 9 bases between. This CDR3 is CASSLRGTYEQYF. The CDR3 nucleotides are TGTGCCAGCAGCTTGCGGGGAACTTACGAGCAGTACTTC.

V usage is TRBV11-2 and J usage is TRBJ1-2; 7 bases line up with TRBD1. This CDR3 contains 16 residues. The V gene end was trimmed by 1 base and the J gene end by 8 bases; junction bases not matched to a gene: 13. Germline values: CDR1 SGHAT, CDR2 FQNNGV. CDR3 residues: CASSLAERQGMSGYTF. In nucleotides, the CDR3 is TGTGCCAGCAGCTTAGCGGAGAGACAGGGTATGAGCGGCTACACCTTC. The variable domain in full, with the rest retrieved from reference TRBV11-2 and TRBJ1-2, is EAGVAQSPRYKIIEKRQSVAFWCNPISGHATLYWYQQILGQGPKLLIQFQNNGVVDDSQLPKDRFSAERLKGVDSTLKIQPAKLEDSAVYLCASSLAERQGMSGYTFGSGTRLTVV.